This TCR beta chain was captured in a study of tumor-infiltrating lymphocytes in localized non-small cell lung cancer. Data came from immunoSEQ multiplex PCR; TCRdb stores just in-frame clones and leaves some out. This sample yields 15,000 or so clones, of which approximately 49% are seen a single time; about 16% belongs to the top ten. Points from the study as a whole: Technical variation could not be separated from intratumor heterogeneity here.

This clone was counted between two and nine times. Its specificity is not known. The CDR3 consists of 11 residues. Germline CDR1 is SGHNT and CDR2 is YYREEE (reference sequence). The V end was cut by 0 bases, the J end by 12 bases, with 10 bases between. Sequencing was performed on lung tumor tissue. The source of this sequence is a human donor with non-small cell lung cancer. The chain is built from TRBV5-4 and TRBJ2-7; D is unresolved. CDR3 coding DNA: TGTGCCAGCAGCTTGGCGGCAATTCTGTACTTC. Protein product: CASSLAAILYF.